This is a list of T cell receptor beta chains from one sample in a study of T cells in Graves' hyperthyroidism and ophthalmopathy. TCRdb fed the multiplex PCR reads into MiXCR, producing one record per CDR3 protein. The table lists hundreds of thousands of distinct CDR3 sequences, 38% of them singletons. The sequenced sample consisted of blood. Receptors were obtained from a man aged 18-30 years with Graves' hyperthyroidism. The CDR3 runs from the conserved cysteine through the conserved F or W. Fields, in order: J gene, V gene, clone size, CDR3 protein. Rows give clone size only sometimes, using once, few, many, or a class for an expanded clone.

>TRBJ2-5|TRBV5-4|NA
CASSFGQIKETQYF
>TRBJ2-5|TRBV13|few
CASSTQTGGMETQYF
>TRBJ1-1|TRBV5-1|few
CASSTGQFTEAFF
>TRBJ1-1|TRBV10-3|NA
CASSRETQGYTEAFF
>TRBJ2-7|TRBV7-2|many
CASSSRRGQYEQYF
>TRBJ1-5|TRBV6-1|NA
CASDSPDRGPSNQPQHF
>TRBJ2-2|TRBV19|NA
CASGIDPLGTGELFF
>TRBJ2-7|TRBV7-2|few
CASSLFTGNSYEQYF
>TRBJ1-5|TRBV2|NA
CASRVPGGLNQPQHF
>TRBJ1-5|TRBV2|NA
CASSFVGSGNREQHF
>TRBJ2-7|TRBV20-1|few
CSARPGHAYEQYF
>TRBJ1-5|TRBV5-5|few
CASSLATESQPQHF
>TRBJ1-1|TRBV6-5|many
CASSYGQGGTEAFF
>TRBJ1-2|TRBV5-1|once
CASSLVVDEGDYGYTF
>TRBJ1-3|TRBV15|NA
CATSIIGGDRNTIYF
>TRBJ1-5|TRBV6-6|NA
CASSHIQGGRQPQHF
>TRBJ2-2|TRBV6-6|few
CASSPQGTTGELFF
>TRBJ2-5|TRBV20-1|many
CSARVNREGTQYF
>TRBJ2-2|TRBV2|NA
CASSDRATAGELFF
>TRBJ2-7|TRBV10-2|many
CASSEGHYYEQYF
>TRBJ1-5|TRBV7-8|NA
CASSARASFDNQPQHF
>TRBJ1-5|TRBV20-1|many
CSVTLAGGNQPQHF
>TRBJ2-7|TRBV10-3|many
CAISLTGAYEQYF
>TRBJ2-5|TRBV7-9|NA
CASSSHLAGAGETQYF
>TRBJ1-1|TRBV2|NA
CASSLRTGQNTEAFF
>TRBJ2-2|TRBV7-9|few
CASSRTSFHTGELFF
>TRBJ1-1|TRBV4-3|NA
CASSQDRPTDTEAFF
>TRBJ2-7|TRBV12-3/TRBV12-4|many
CASREGLNEQYF
>TRBJ1-6|TRBV5-1|few
CASSLDGQRPNSPLHF
>TRBJ1-5|TRBV12-3/TRBV12-4|NA
CASRRSDLSNQPQHF
>TRBJ2-5|TRBV25-1|NA
CASSIGTGRQETQYF
>TRBJ2-2|TRBV3-1|NA
CASSMRDGGELFF
>TRBJ2-7|TRBV2|many
CASRGQGARKEQYF
>TRBJ2-7|TRBV4-1|many
CASSQIASIYYEQYF
>TRBJ1-2|TRBV5-5|NA
CASIPGQGYGYTF
>TRBJ1-2|TRBV7-9|many
CASSSKQGFGYTF
>TRBJ2-1|TRBV19|NA
CASSMLGEQFF
>TRBJ1-1|TRBV19|few
CASSIDSGKNTEAFF
>TRBJ2-7|TRBV10-3|once
CASSNTPYGQYF
>TRBJ2-5|TRBV29-1|many
CSVDPGQGEETQYF
>TRBJ1-6|TRBV2|many
CASSEAMGSLHF
>TRBJ2-5|TRBV25-1|many
CASRTTTGPGRETQYF
>TRBJ1-1|TRBV20-1|NA
CSARYWRAEPNTEAFF
>TRBJ2-3|TRBV15|NA
CATSRDLGLADTQYF
>TRBJ2-5|TRBV7-7|few
CASSQRARGASETQYF
>TRBJ1-2|TRBV2|NA
CASSSRQGGGYGYTF
>TRBJ1-6|TRBV5-6|NA
CASSSDSELWPLHF
>TRBJ2-6|TRBV2|many
CASSRVAGTSGANVLTF
>TRBJ2-7|TRBV4-2|NA
CASSLGDRSSYEQYF
>TRBJ2-6|TRBV7-2|many
CASSGRATGANVLTF